This TCR beta chain was identified during a study of cytomegalovirus exposure and HLA in healthy donors. Trimming pared 3 bases from V and 0 bases from J, leaving 7 bases between. The CDR3 covers 14 residues. Germline CDR1 SGHRS, CDR2 YFSETQ. Points from the study as a whole: Most TCR sequences were uncommon, yet certain public TCRs appeared in many donors. The authors listed about 170 TCR beta chains as cytomegalovirus-associated. In vitro checks showed that a few CMV-associated chains really do target CMV antigens. Later, an analysis found that TCR clusters from the first cohort tended to co-occur in the roughly 120 validation repertoires.

With regard to this clone: Antigen: not known.

TCRdb keeps only in-frame clones here, not all; method: immunoSEQ multiplex PCR. The sample contains under 300,000 clones, approximately 86% of which appear only once. The TCR sequence derives from a woman in her twenties or thirties in good health and CMV-seropositive. Sequenced material: PBMCs. This chain joins TRBV5-1 and TRBJ2-1, with D unclear. In nucleotides, the CDR3 is TGCGCCAGCAGCTCCCCCATCTCCTACAATGAGCAGTTCTTC. It encodes CASSSPISYNEQFF.